This T cell receptor beta chain came from a study of cytomegalovirus exposure and HLA in healthy donors. Study as a whole: HLA-typed donors were the source of 90 million or so unique TCRs, which an early data release held. Assignment to the Caucasian-associated ancestry cluster applied to approximately 79% of the approximately 400 genotyped donors.

Germline CDR1 SGHRS, CDR2 YFSETQ. The CDR3 spans 12 residues. Trimming cost V 4 bases and J 5 bases; bases outside gene matches: 3. The PCR used 60 Vbeta and 13 Jbeta primers. This table comes from immunoSEQ multiplex PCR, and its TCRdb copy is limited to in-frame clones, with some not included. The sample lists 100,000 or so clones; around 84% were seen once. The TCR sequence derives from a woman aged 40 to 50 in good health and CMV-seropositive. J is TRBJ2-7 and V is TRBV5-1, with 7 bases matching TRBD1. The specimen sequenced was PBMCs. CDR3 amino acids: CASSIQGNEQYF. The CDR3 region has the DNA TGCGCCAGCAGCATACAGGGGAACGAGCAGTACTTC.